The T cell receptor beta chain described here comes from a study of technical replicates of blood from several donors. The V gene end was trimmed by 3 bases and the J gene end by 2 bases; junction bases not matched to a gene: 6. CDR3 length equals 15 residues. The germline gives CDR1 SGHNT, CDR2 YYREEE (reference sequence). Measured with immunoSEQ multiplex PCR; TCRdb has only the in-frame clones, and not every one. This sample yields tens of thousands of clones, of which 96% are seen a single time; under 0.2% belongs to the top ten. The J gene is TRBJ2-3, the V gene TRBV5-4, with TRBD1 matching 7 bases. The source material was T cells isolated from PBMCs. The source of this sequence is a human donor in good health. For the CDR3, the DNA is TGTGCCAGCAGCTCCCGGGACAGTTCCACAGATACGCAGTATTTT. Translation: CASSSRDSSTDTQYF.